Listed here are 4 T cell receptor beta chains from one sample, sequenced in a study of Ad26.COV2.S vaccination and SARS-CoV-2 variants. Profiling relied on immunoSEQ multiplex PCR, and the TCRdb table lists in-frame clones only, not all of them. The table includes approximately 300,000 clones, around 81% detected once. Sample treatment: 15 to 20 received Ad26.COV2.S at low or high dose, single or two shots; a few received placebo; per-sample allocation not given. Specimens were obtained on day 63 following the first vaccine or placebo injection. The sample here was peripheral blood, taken in a trial of Ad26.COV2.S vaccine versus placebo. The receptors come from a person between 18 and 59 years old who received the Ad26.COV2.S COVID-19 vaccine or a placebo.

The chain links TRBV9 to TRBJ2-2, with D possibly being TRBD2 (6 bases). The germline CDR1 and CDR2 sequences are SGDLS and YYNGEE. The ends were cut back, 0 bases at V and 7 bases at J, with 13 bases in the middle. The CDR3 is 15 amino acids. The CDR3 DNA follows: TGTGCCAGCAGCGTAGGGGGCGGGGCGGTCGGGGAGCTGTTTTTT. Its translation is CASSVGGGAVGELFF.

The chain has TRBV6-5 and TRBJ1-2; TRBD1 agrees at 7 bases. Germline-derived CDR1 and CDR2 are MNHEY and SVGAGI. The CDR3 loop spans 15 amino acids. V was clipped by 5 bases and J by 5 bases; unmatched bases: 11. The CDR3 DNA is TGTGCCAGCAGTAGAACAGGGGCCTCCTTATATGGCTACACCTTC. Translated, it gives CASSRTGASLYGYTF.

As to this clone: Other DNA sequences from this sample encode an identical CDR3 as well. The chain carries TRBV5-1 and TRBJ1-4, with D perhaps matching TRBD1 (5 bases). This CDR3 contains 14 residues. The V gene lost 2 bases and the J gene lost 5 bases, with 10 bases spanning the gap. Germline CDR1 reads SGHRS; CDR2 reads YFSETQ. The DNA for the CDR3 is TGCGCCAGCAGCTTAGACAGATCCAATGAAAAACTGTTTTTT. This codes for CASSLDRSNEKLFF.

The chain couples TRBV19 to TRBJ1-1, with TRBD1 matching over 7 bases. V was pared by 3 bases and J by 1 base, with 5 bases of the junction left unmatched. CDR1 and CDR2 from the germline V gene are LNHDA and SQIVND (reference sequence). CDR3 length: 15 residues. The CDR3, as DNA: TGTGCCAGTAGTATCGGGACAGCTGCGAACACTGAAGCTTTCTTT. Translated, it gives CASSIGTAANTEAFF.